These 2 T cell receptor beta chains originate from one sample sequenced in a study of blood T cells in healthy people across ages. A J-beta primer mix and a sample-barcoded 5' primer were used in a second PCR of roughly 6 to 12 cycles. TCRdb independently ran MiXCR on the 5' RACE reads; one entry per CDR3 protein. The sample has hundreds of thousands of distinct CDR3 sequences; 45% to 70% are singletons. The specimen was blood. The receptor set was obtained from a man aged 40-49 years in good health.

The chain uses TRBV6-1 and TRBJ2-1; either TRBD1 or TRBD2 may fit D (5 bases each). This CDR3 is 15 amino acids long. From germline, CDR1 is MNHNS and CDR2 SASEGT. V was trimmed by 3 bases and J by 4 bases, leaving 13 bases between them. Written as DNA, the CDR3 is TGTGCCAGCAGTGATATTCCGGGGCCTTACAATGAGCAGTTCTTC. This encodes CASSDIPGPYNEQFF.

The J gene is TRBJ1-6, the V gene TRBV4-1; unclear D gene. Germline lookup yields CDR1 MGHRA and CDR2 YSYEKL. The V end lost 1 base, the J end lost 7 bases, and 11 bases lay between the germline ends. This CDR3 region has 15 residues. This chain's CDR3 is CASSQVFDGNSPLHF. The CDR3, as DNA: TGCGCCAGCAGCCAAGTCTTTGACGGGAATTCACCCCTCCACTTT.